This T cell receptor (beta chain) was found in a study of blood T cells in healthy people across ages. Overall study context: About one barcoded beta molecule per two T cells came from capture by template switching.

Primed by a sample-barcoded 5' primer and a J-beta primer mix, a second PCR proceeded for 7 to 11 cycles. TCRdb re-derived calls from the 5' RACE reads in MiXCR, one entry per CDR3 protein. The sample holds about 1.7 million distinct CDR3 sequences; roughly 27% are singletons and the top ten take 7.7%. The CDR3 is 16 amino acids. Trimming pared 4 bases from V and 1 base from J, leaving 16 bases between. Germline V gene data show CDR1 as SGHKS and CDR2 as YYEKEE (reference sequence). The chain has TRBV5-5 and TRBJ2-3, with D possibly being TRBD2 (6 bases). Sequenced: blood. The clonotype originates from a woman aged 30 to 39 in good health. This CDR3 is CASSLTSLYRTDTQYF. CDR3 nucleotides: TGTGCCAGCAGCCTCACTAGCCTTTACCGCACAGATACGCAGTATTTT.